These 6 T cell receptor beta chains originate from one sample sequenced in a study of STAT3 mutations in large granular lymphocyte leukemia. The study, taken as a whole, reports: At least one immunodominant TCR beta clonotype appeared in every T-cell large granular lymphocyte leukemia patient.

The protocol was immunoSEQ multiplex PCR, while the TCRdb copy is restricted to in-frame clones and leaves out a portion. The table shows roughly 5,400 clones, with just under 95% occurring only once. No antigen has been assigned to these receptors. The sequencing sample was made of peripheral blood mononuclear cells. The source of these receptors is a man aged 55 to 70 with T-cell large granular lymphocyte leukemia. Some clones in this sample may be carry-over from other donors' samples.

The chain joins TRBV13 to TRBJ2-1, with TRBD1 as a possible D gene (5 bases). Germline CDR1 is PRHDT and CDR2 is FYEKMQ (reference sequence). V gave up 2 bases and J gave up 9 bases, with 14 bases separating them. This CDR3 is built from 14 residues. The CDR3, as DNA: TGTGCCAGCAGCTTAAGCCAGGGTAGGGGTGAGCAGTTCTTC. This codes for CASSLSQGRGEQFF.

The CDR3 is CASSLVAGVNNEQFF. The CDR3, as DNA: TGCGCCAGCAGCTTGGTAGCGGGGGTTAACAATGAGCAGTTCTTC. The chain couples TRBV5-1 to TRBJ2-1; TRBD2 matches at 9 bases. The V and J ends lost 0 bases and 5 bases, in that order; junction bases with no gene match: 3. The CDR3 is made up of 15 amino acids. Germline loops: CDR1 SGHRS, CDR2 YFSETQ.

V is TRBV4-1 and J is TRBJ2-2; D assignment may be TRBD1 or TRBD2 (5 bases each). CDR1 is MGHRA, CDR2 YSYEKL, per germline. The CDR3 consists of 14 residues. Deletions cut 4 bases from V and 8 bases from J, with 14 bases between. The CDR3, as DNA: TGCGCCAGCAGCCGAACGGGGCCTTCTGGGGAGCTGTTTTTT. Its protein is CASSRTGPSGELFF.

This chain joins TRBV28 and TRBJ1-5; unclear D gene. Between the trimmed V and J ends, which lost 8 bases and 6 bases, there was a span of 14 bases. This CDR3 has 13 amino acids. The V gene's germline CDR1 is MDHEN and CDR2 SYDVKM. The CDR3 region is CASCQSHGQPQHF. The CDR3 bases are TGTGCCAGCTGCCAGTCCCATGGTCAGCCCCAGCATTTT.

This rearrangement joins TRBV10-1 to TRBJ2-2, with 9 nucleotides matching TRBD2. The ends lost 3 bases at V and 2 bases at J; junction bases unmatched: 7. This CDR3 is 17 amino acids long. The germline V gene has CDR1 WNHNN and CDR2 SYGVQD (reference sequence). This CDR3 reads CASSEVLAGSNTGELFF. In DNA form, the CDR3 reads TGCGCCAGCAGTGAAGTGCTAGCGGGATCCAACACCGGGGAGCTGTTTTTT.

The chain has TRBV19 and TRBJ2-2, with D perhaps matching TRBD1 (5 bases). V was clipped by 0 bases and J by 4 bases, with 12 bases between them. The germline V gene encodes CDR1 LNHDA and CDR2 SQIVND (reference sequence). CDR3 length equals 16 residues. The CDR3 region has the DNA TGTGCCAGTAGTATAGAGGCAGGACACTCCACCGGGGAGCTGTTTTTT. It codes for CASSIEAGHSTGELFF.